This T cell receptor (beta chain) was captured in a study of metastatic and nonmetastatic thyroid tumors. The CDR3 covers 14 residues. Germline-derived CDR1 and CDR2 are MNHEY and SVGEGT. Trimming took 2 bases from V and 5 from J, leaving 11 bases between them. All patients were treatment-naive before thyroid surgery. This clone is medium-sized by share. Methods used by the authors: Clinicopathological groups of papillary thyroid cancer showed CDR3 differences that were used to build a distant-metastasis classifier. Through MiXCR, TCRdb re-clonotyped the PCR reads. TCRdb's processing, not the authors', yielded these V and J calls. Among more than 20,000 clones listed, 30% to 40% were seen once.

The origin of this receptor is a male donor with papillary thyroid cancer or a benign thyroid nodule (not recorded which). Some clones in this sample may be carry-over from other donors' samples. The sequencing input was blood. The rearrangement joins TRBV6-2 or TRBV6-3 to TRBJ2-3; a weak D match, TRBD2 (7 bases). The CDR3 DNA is TGTGCCAGCAGTTACGGGGGAGGGGGAGATACGCAGTATTTT. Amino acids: CASSYGGGGDTQYF.